Presented here are 18 T cell receptor beta chains from one specimen sequenced in a study of blood T cell repertoires in COVID-19. Generated by immunoSEQ multiplex PCR, the TCRdb table keeps only in-frame clones and is missing some. The sample includes 210,000 or so clones, 85% to 90% of them seen just once. Sequencing was carried out using peripheral blood. The receptor set was obtained from a man aged 50 to 60 with acute or convalescent COVID-19.

This rearrangement joins TRBV9 to TRBJ2-5, with 7 nucleotides matching TRBD1. The germline gives CDR1 SGDLS, CDR2 YYNGEE. With V trimmed by 2 bases and J by 3 bases, 1 base remained unmatched. The CDR3 has 13 amino acids. The CDR3 DNA sequence: TGTGCCAGCAGCGTCGGGACAGAAGAGACCCAGTACTTC. It is translated as CASSVGTEETQYF.

The rearrangement uses TRBV7-9 and TRBJ1-6; TRBD1 is a possible D gene (5 bases). Germline assignment: CDR1 SEHNR and CDR2 FQNEAQ (reference sequence). The V and J ends lost 5 bases and 8 bases respectively, with 7 bases between them. This CDR3 is 12 amino acids long. The CDR3 here is CASSRGDSPLHF. The CDR3 DNA follows: TGTGCCAGCAGCCGGGGGGATTCACCCCTCCACTTT.

This sequence joins TRBV29-1 and TRBJ2-5; possibly TRBD1 for D (5 bases). V was shortened by 4 bases and J by 3 bases, with 9 bases between the two germline ends. This CDR3 is built from 12 residues. CDR1 is SQVTM and CDR2 is ANQGSEA in the germline V gene. As DNA, the CDR3 is TGCAGCGTTGTTCGCAGGGAAGAGACCCAGTACTTC. Protein product: CSVVRREETQYF. Using reference TRBV29-1 and TRBJ2-5 for the parts outside the CDR3, the full variable domain is SAVISQKPSRDICQRGTSLTIQCQVDSQVTMMFWYRQQPGQSLTLIATANQGSEATYESGFVIDKFPISRPNLTFSTLTVSNMSPEDSSIYLCSVVRREETQYFGPGTRLLVL.

The chain joins TRBV6-5 to TRBJ2-7, with D possibly TRBD2 on 6 matching bases. Per germline, CDR1 MNHEY and CDR2 SVGAGI. Trimming left V 11 bases short and J 4 bases short, with 18 bases between. The CDR3 runs to 13 residues. In DNA form, the CDR3 reads TGTGCCTCCCGGAGGGGTCAGAGGTACGAGCAGTACTTC. Translating it yields CASRRGQRYEQYF.

The rearrangement joins TRBV5-6 to TRBJ2-1, with 8 bases identical to TRBD2. The CDR3 contains 15 residues. Germline-derived CDR1 and CDR2 are SGHDT and YYEEEE. Unmatched junction bases numbered 6, after V lost 3 bases and J lost 4 bases. CDR3: CASSSTSANYNEQFF. The CDR3 bases are TGTGCCAGCAGCTCGACTAGCGCCAATTACAATGAGCAGTTCTTC.

The chain employs TRBV7-9 and TRBJ2-3; TRBD1 matches 7 bases. Trimming took 5 bases from V and 1 from J; bases not matched to a gene: 9. CDR3 length equals 16 residues. Germline V gives CDR1 SEHNR, CDR2 FQNEAQ (reference sequence). The CDR3 DNA reads TGTGCCAGCAGCCCTCCTTTTGGACAGGGCACAGATACGCAGTATTTT. Encoded protein: CASSPPFGQGTDTQYF.

The chain employs TRBV28 and TRBJ2-7; 8 nucleotides match TRBD1. The CDR3 consists of 15 residues. Germline V gene data show CDR1 as MDHEN and CDR2 as SYDVKM. The trim removed 2 bases at V and 5 bases at J, leaving 8 bases unmatched. The CDR3 DNA follows: TGTGCCAGCAGTTTAGGGGCAGGGGGCGGGAACGAGCAGTACGTC. Its translation: CASSLGAGGGNEQYV.

The chain has TRBV19 and TRBJ2-2; TRBD1 aligns across 8 bases. Germline V CDR1 and CDR2: LNHDA, SQIVND (reference sequence). J was trimmed by 7 bases and V by 1 base; bases with no gene match: 11. The CDR3 runs to 17 residues. The CDR3 DNA is TGTGCCAGTAGTATAGCCACAGGGGGACGAAAGGTCGGGGAGCTGTTTTTT. This translates into CASSIATGGRKVGELFF. Full variable domain (outside the CDR3, taken from reference TRBV19 and TRBJ2-2): DGGITQSPKYLFRKEGQNVTLSCEQNLNHDAMYWYRQDPGQGLRLIYYSQIVNDFQKGDIAEGYSVSREKKESFPLTVTSAQKNPTAFYLCASSIATGGRKVGELFFGEGSRLTVL.

This rearrangement joins TRBV4-2 to TRBJ2-2, with D possibly matching TRBD2 (5 bases). V was pared by 3 bases and J by 6 bases, with 20 bases between. This CDR3 has 17 residues. CDR1 is LGHNA, CDR2 YNFKEQ, per germline. The CDR3 loop reads CASSHAQGGSIAGELFF. The CDR3 bases are TGTGCCAGCAGCCACGCTCAAGGTGGGAGCATCGCCGGGGAGCTGTTTTTT.

The chain employs TRBV12-3 or TRBV12-4 and TRBJ2-1; TRBD2 matches at 12 bases. This CDR3 has 13 residues. The V gene end was trimmed by 6 bases and the J gene end by 6 bases; junction bases not matched to a gene: 0. The CDR3 nucleotides read TGTGCCAGCAGGACTAGCGGGAGCAATGAGCAGTTCTTC. Its protein product is CASRTSGSNEQFF.

The chain carries TRBV3-1 (or the pseudogene TRBV3-2) and TRBJ2-3; the match to TRBD2 covers 8 bases. This CDR3 region has 14 residues. V was clipped by 4 bases and J by 4 bases; unmatched bases: 4. Germline loops: CDR1 LGHDT, CDR2 YNNKEL (reference sequence). CDR3 residues: CASSPDGGADTQYF. The CDR3 DNA reads as TGTGCCAGCAGCCCAGACGGGGGGGCAGATACGCAGTATTTT.

This clone has just a few counts. The V call is TRBV7-3, the J call TRBJ1-6; D remains ambiguous. This CDR3 region has 13 residues. V was clipped by 2 bases and J by 15 bases, with 14 bases between them. CDR1 is SGHTA and CDR2 is FQGTGA in the germline V gene. CDR3 bases: TGTGCCAGCAGCTTAGAGCATACCGGGTACCTCCACTTT. Its protein is CASSLEHTGYLHF.

The chain carries TRBV11-3 and TRBJ2-1, with unresolved D. Germline V lookup: CDR1 SGHNT, CDR2 YENEEA. Between the trimmed V and J ends, which lost 0 bases and 9 bases, there was a span of 6 bases. This CDR3 has 12 residues. CDR3 region: CASSLESREQFF. The CDR3 DNA is TGTGCCAGCAGCTTAGAGAGCCGTGAGCAGTTCTTC.

The chain employs TRBV7-8 and TRBJ1-1; no clear D gene. CDR3 length: 15 residues. Trimming left V 5 bases short and J 6 bases short, with 19 bases between. Per the germline V gene, CDR1 is SGHVS and CDR2 is FQNEAQ. CDR3 coding DNA: TGTGCCAGCAGCCCTCGGCGATGGGAGGGTGCTGAAGCTTTCTTT. It is translated as CASSPRRWEGAEAFF.

The chain is built from TRBV19 and TRBJ1-5; no reliable D call. V was cut by 5 bases and J by 4 bases, with 15 bases left in between. This CDR3 has 15 amino acids. CDR1 and CDR2 (germline): LNHDA, SQIVND (reference sequence). DNA for the CDR3: TGTGCCAGTAGTCCGAGGACGGGGTTAAATCAGCCCCAGCATTTT. Encoded protein: CASSPRTGLNQPQHF.

The genes are TRBV27 and TRBJ2-1, with 13 positions matching TRBD2. V was pared by 2 bases and J by 9 bases, with 13 bases of the junction left unmatched. Looked up from germline, CDR1 is MNHEY and CDR2 is SMNVEV (reference sequence). This CDR3 is built from 18 residues. The CDR3 nucleotides are TGTGCCAGCAGTTTAATCGGGACTAGCGGGACCCGGTTGAGTGAGCAGTTCTTC. Translated: CASSLIGTSGTRLSEQFF.

J is TRBJ1-4 and V is TRBV25-1, with D possibly matching TRBD1 (5 bases). V was cut by 3 bases and J by 10 bases, with 15 bases left in between. Germline lookup yields CDR1 MGHDK and CDR2 SYGVNS. The CDR3 has 14 amino acids. CDR3 coding DNA: TGTGCCAGCAGTGATGGGCAGGGTCGCGGAAAACTGTTTTTT. Encoded protein: CASSDGQGRGKLFF.

This sequence joins TRBV7-8 and TRBJ1-2; maybe TRBD1 (6 bases). Trimming took off 4 bases at V and 2 bases at J, with 14 bases between the two ends. There are 15 residues in the CDR3. CDR1 SGHVS and CDR2 FQNEAQ come from the germline V gene. The DNA for the CDR3 is TGTGCCAGCAGCTCACCACAGGGACCGAACTATGGCTACACCTTC. This translates into CASSSPQGPNYGYTF. The full variable domain, rest sourced from reference TRBV7-8 and TRBJ1-2, is GAGVSQSPRYKVAKRGQDVALRCDPISGHVSLFWYQQALGQGPEFLTYFQNEAQLDKSGLPSDRFFAERPEGSVSTLKIQRTQQEDSAVYLCASSSPQGPNYGYTFGSGTRLTVV.